Listed here are 2 T cell receptor beta chains from one sample, sequenced in a study of glioma-infiltrating T cells. Amplification of TCR alpha and beta CDR3 regions from RNA used iRepertoire nested multiplex PCR. One entry per CDR3 protein, called by TCRdb with MiXCR from the multiplex PCR reads. The top ten clones hold roughly 5.5% of a sample with about 180,000 distinct CDR3 sequences, 43% of them seen once. Sequencing was done on a sample of glioma tissue, nonneoplastic brain tissue, or PBMCs (not recorded which). These receptors were obtained from a human donor with low-grade glioma or glioblastoma, undergoing nonglioma brain surgery, or in good health (not recorded which).

The V gene is TRBV20-1, the J gene TRBJ2-7; 8 positions agree with TRBD2. This CDR3 has 13 amino acids. CDR1 DFQATT and CDR2 SNEGSKA come from the germline V gene (reference sequence). Losses at the gene ends were 5 bases for V and 3 bases for J; bases not matched to a gene: 6. The CDR3 nucleotides are TGCAGTGCTCATACTAGCGGTATCTACGAGCAGTACTTC. It codes for CSAHTSGIYEQYF.

This clonotype was seen just once. This chain joins TRBV7-2 and TRBJ2-5; D is perhaps TRBD1 (6 bases). V was cut by 2 bases and J by 1 base, with 14 bases left in between. CDR1 and CDR2 (germline): SGHTA, FQGNSA. This CDR3 region has 16 residues. CDR3 nucleotides: TGTGCCAGCAGCTTATCTTCAGACAGGACCCAAGAGACCCAGTACTTC. It yields the protein CASSLSSDRTQETQYF.